The 22 T cell receptor beta chains given below trace back to one sample, sequenced in a study of T cells in Graves' hyperthyroidism and ophthalmopathy. It was RNA transcripts that yielded the amplified TCR beta CDR3 regions. TCR CDR3 underwent first-round RT-PCR with the HTBI primer set. MiXCR, applied by TCRdb to the multiplex PCR reads, yields one record per CDR3 protein. The sample records roughly 330,000 distinct CDR3 sequences, roughly 17% being singletons. Specimen: blood. The receptors were sampled from a man younger than 40 with Graves' hyperthyroidism.

This clonotype appeared many times. The genes are TRBV30 and TRBJ2-7, with D possibly matching TRBD1 (5 bases). This CDR3 is built from 13 residues. Trimming removed 2 bases at V and 3 bases at J, with 11 bases between. Germline V gives CDR1 GTSNPN, CDR2 SVGIG (reference sequence). The CDR3 loop reads CAWSRGSNYEQYF. The DNA for the CDR3 is TGTGCCTGGAGTAGGGGTAGTAACTACGAGCAGTACTTC.

This clonotype was counted many times. The rearrangement uses TRBV30 and TRBJ2-2; the D call may be TRBD1 or TRBD2 (5 bases each). There are 14 residues in the CDR3. Trimming pared 4 bases from V and 3 bases from J, leaving 12 bases between. From germline, CDR1 is GTSNPN and CDR2 SVGIG (reference sequence). The CDR3 loop is CAWKRGAYTGELFF. CDR3 DNA sequence: TGTGCCTGGAAGAGGGGCGCGTACACCGGGGAGCTGTTTTTT.

This clonotype appeared a few times. The chain has TRBV20-1 and TRBJ2-3; D is unclear. Germline V CDR1 and CDR2: DFQATT, SNEGSKA (reference sequence). The CDR3 covers 13 residues. The germline V and J ends were trimmed by 1 base and 3 bases, with 8 bases remaining between them. DNA for the CDR3: TGCAGTGCTAGAGGAGGACCGACAGATACGCAGTATTTT. Its translation is CSARGGPTDTQYF.

This clonotype turned up a few times. The chain joins TRBV7-9 to TRBJ2-7; the match to TRBD2 covers 10 bases. CDR1 SEHNR and CDR2 FQNEAQ come from the germline V gene (reference sequence). V lost 9 bases and J lost 10; bases outside the gene matches: 18. CDR3 length: 15 amino acids. The CDR3 loop reads CARHKQGLAILDQYF. The CDR3 DNA reads as TGTGCCAGACATAAGCAGGGACTAGCGATACTTGATCAGTACTTC.

This sequence joins TRBV3-1 and TRBJ2-5; 9 bases map to TRBD1. The DNA end favors TRBJ2-1, so the J call may be wrong. The CDR3 covers 16 residues. Per the germline V gene, CDR1 is LGHDT and CDR2 is YNNKEL (reference sequence). This CDR3 is CASSQDLGGGTGTQFF. As DNA, the CDR3 is TGTGCCAGCAGCCAAGATCTCGGGGGCGGGACAGGGACCCAGTTCTTC.

This clonotype was detected ten times or more. This rearrangement joins TRBV7-9 to TRBJ2-1, with a tentative D call TRBD2 (6 bases). Germline values: CDR1 SEHNR, CDR2 FQNEAQ (reference sequence). Between the trimmed V and J ends, which lost 10 bases and 5 bases, there was a span of 21 bases. The length of the CDR3 is 15 residues. The CDR3 DNA sequence: TGTGCCACTCCGGGAGAGACTACCATTGACAATGAGCAGTTCTTC. Amino acids: CATPGETTIDNEQFF. The whole variable domain, remainder taken from reference TRBV7-9 and TRBJ2-1, is DTGVSQNPRHKITKRGQNVTFRCDPISEHNRLYWYRQTLGQGPEFLTYFQNEAQLEKSRLLSDRFSAERPKGSFSTLEIQRTEQGDSAMYLCATPGETTIDNEQFFGPGTRLTVL.

This clonotype showed up just a few times. The DNA for the CDR3 is TGTGCCAGCAGCCCTGGGACAGGGACGGTTCGCCCCGGGGAGCTGTTTTTT. Its translation is CASSPGTGTVRPGELFF. The V gene is TRBV7-9, the J gene TRBJ2-2; TRBD1 agrees at 9 bases. With V trimmed by 5 bases and J by 6 bases, 13 bases remained unmatched. This CDR3 spans 17 amino acids. CDR1 is SEHNR and CDR2 is FQNEAQ in the germline V gene (reference sequence). Looking up the rest from reference TRBV7-9 and TRBJ2-2 gives the full variable domain: DTGVSQNPRHKITKRGQNVTFRCDPISEHNRLYWYRQTLGQGPEFLTYFQNEAQLEKSRLLSDRFSAERPKGSFSTLEIQRTEQGDSAMYLCASSPGTGTVRPGELFFGEGSRLTVL.

This clonotype was recorded a few times. The chain has TRBV7-8 and TRBJ2-7; weak D call: TRBD2 (6 bases). Germline loops: CDR1 SGHVS, CDR2 FQNEAQ. The CDR3 spans 15 residues. V lost 1 base and J 9 bases, leaving 19 bases between the germline ends. The CDR3 sequence is CASSLEETWTTVQYF. CDR3 in DNA: TGTGCCAGCAGCTTAGAAGAGACCTGGACTACGGTGCAGTACTTC.

The V and J genes are TRBV20-1 and TRBJ2-1; 8 bases align to TRBD2. Trimming took 3 bases from V and 2 from J; bases not matched to a gene: 12. There are 17 residues in the CDR3. Germline V gives CDR1 DFQATT, CDR2 SNEGSKA (reference sequence). The CDR3 loop is CSARGRLAGGTYNEQFF. CDR3 coding DNA: TGCAGTGCTAGGGGTCGTCTTGCGGGAGGAACCTACAATGAGCAGTTCTTC.

Many counts were recorded for this clonotype. The gene calls are TRBV7-6 and TRBJ2-1, with D perhaps being TRBD1 or TRBD2 (6 bases each). Germline V gene sequence: CDR1 SGHVS, CDR2 FNYEAQ. CDR3 length: 17 amino acids. Trimming left V 5 bases short and J 7 bases short, with 24 bases between. The CDR3 loop reads CASSPGARDSSLNEQFF. The CDR3 DNA follows: TGTGCCAGCAGCCCAGGGGCCCGGGACTCCTCTCTTAATGAGCAGTTCTTC. Variable domain in full (rest from reference TRBV7-6 and TRBJ2-1): GAGVSQSPRYKVTKRGQDVALRCDPISGHVSLYWYRQALGQGPEFLTYFNYEAQQDKSGLPNDRFSAERPEGSISTLTIQRTEQRDSAMYRCASSPGARDSSLNEQFFGPGTRLTVL.

The chain recombines TRBV5-1 with TRBJ1-2, with D tentatively TRBD1 (6 bases). CDR3 length: 13 residues. V dropped 4 bases and J dropped 7 bases, with 14 bases sitting between them. Germline CDR1 reads SGHRS; CDR2 reads YFSETQ. The CDR3 protein is CASSRSPGAGYTF. For the CDR3, the DNA is TGCGCCAGCAGCCGGAGCCCGGGGGCTGGCTACACCTTC.

This clonotype showed up many times. The CDR3 DNA reads as TGTGCCAGCCTTGGGAGTGAAGCTTTCTTT. It yields the protein CASLGSEAFF. The chain couples TRBV6-1 to TRBJ1-1; D unclear. CDR1 is MNHNS, CDR2 SASEGT, per germline. The CDR3 is 10 residues long. The V gene lost 8 bases and the J gene lost 7 bases, with 8 bases spanning the gap.

In its sample, this clonotype was seen a few times. Sequence at one end of the junction differs from germline and may be a read error. The CDR3 DNA sequence: TGTGCCACCAGCAGAGATCTAGCGGGAGGGGGCGAGCAGTGCTTC. It codes for CATSRDLAGGGEQCF. J is TRBJ2-7 and V is TRBV15; 12 bases are a match to TRBD2. The CDR3 is 15 residues long. Per germline, CDR1 LNHNV and CDR2 YYDKDF (reference sequence).

At least ten counts were recorded for this clonotype. The genes are TRBV30 and TRBJ1-5; 7 bases are a match to TRBD1. Losses at the gene ends were 6 bases for V and 7 bases for J; bases not matched to a gene: 12. Germline CDR1 and CDR2: GTSNPN and SVGIG (reference sequence). This CDR3 comprises 14 residues. This CDR3 is CACPRQGRDQPQHF. The CDR3 nucleotides are TGTGCCTGCCCCCGACAGGGCCGGGACCAGCCCCAGCATTTT.

The rearrangement uses TRBV9 and TRBJ1-2; D remains unclear. Germline CDR1 reads SGDLS; CDR2 reads YYNGEE. This CDR3 is built from 11 residues. Between the trimmed V and J ends, which lost 1 base and 10 bases, there was a span of 8 bases. DNA for the CDR3: TGTGCCAGCAGCGTATTTAATGACTACACCTTC. Residues: CASSVFNDYTF.

This clonotype was recorded at least ten times. The chain carries TRBV28 and TRBJ1-2, with 9 bases matching TRBD1. CDR3 size: 15 residues. V trimming: 5 bases; J trimming: 3 bases; junction bases outside the gene matches: 7. CDR1 is MDHEN and CDR2 is SYDVKM in the germline V gene. The CDR3 loop reads CASSLNRGHDYGYTF. CDR3 DNA sequence: TGTGCCAGCAGTCTCAACAGGGGGCATGACTATGGCTACACCTTC.

The chain joins TRBV19 to TRBJ2-3; the D is unclear. From germline, CDR1 is LNHDA and CDR2 SQIVND (reference sequence). The length of the CDR3 is 15 residues. Deletions cut 7 bases from V and 0 bases from J, with 14 bases between. Here the CDR3 reads CASTPDASSTDTQYF. The CDR3 coding sequence is TGTGCCAGTACCCCGGACGCCTCTAGCACAGATACGCAGTATTTT.

This clonotype was found many times. The CDR3 region has the DNA TGTGCCAGCAGTTTTGGGGTGCCCTACGAGCAGTACTTC. The encoded protein is CASSFGVPYEQYF. The genes are TRBV28 and TRBJ2-7; D remains unclear. Germline V gene lookup returns CDR1 MDHEN and CDR2 SYDVKM. V was cut by 3 bases and J by 2 bases, with 8 bases left in between. The CDR3 length is 13 residues. The entire variable domain, with the rest obtained from reference TRBV28 and TRBJ2-7, is as follows: DVKVTQSSRYLVKRTGEKVFLECVQDMDHENMFWYRQDPGLGLRLIYFSYDVKMKEKGDIPEGYSVSREKKERFSLILESASTNQTSMYLCASSFGVPYEQYFGPGTRLTVT.

The rearrangement uses TRBV5-1 and TRBJ2-7; weak D call: TRBD1 (6 bases). Germline CDR1 and CDR2: SGHRS and YFSETQ. V was shortened by 3 bases and J by 6 bases, with 19 bases between the two germline ends. CDR3 length: 15 residues. CDR3 protein: CASSSDTGCDGEQYF. The CDR3 region has the DNA TGCGCCAGCAGCTCCGACACAGGGTGCGACGGCGAGCAGTACTTC. The full variable domain, completed using reference TRBV5-1 and TRBJ2-7, is KAGVTQTPRYLIKTRGQQVTLSCSPISGHRSVSWYQQTPGQGLQFLFEYFSETQRNKGNFPGRFSGRQFSNSRSEMNVSTLELGDSALYLCASSSDTGCDGEQYFGPGTRLTVT.

This clonotype has just a few counts. The V and J genes are TRBV27 and TRBJ1-1; unclear D gene. V was shortened by 5 bases and J by 4 bases, with 14 bases between the two germline ends. The CDR3 contains 14 residues. Germline-derived CDR1 and CDR2 are MNHEY and SMNVEV (reference sequence). For the CDR3, the DNA is TGTGCCAGCAGTGGTTTAGTATCAAGCACTGAAGCTTTCTTT. Protein: CASSGLVSSTEAFF.

This clonotype appeared many times. J is TRBJ2-1 and V is TRBV5-1, with TRBD2 matching 12 bases. CDR1 SGHRS and CDR2 YFSETQ come from the germline V gene. The CDR3 sequence is 17 residues long. After removal of 3 bases from V and 1 base from J, the junction contained 5 bases not matched to a gene. CDR3 residues: CASSSTSGRWSYNEQFF. CDR3 bases: TGCGCCAGCAGCTCGACTAGCGGGAGATGGTCCTACAATGAGCAGTTCTTC.

Many counts were recorded for this clonotype. V gene TRBV10-3 combines with J gene TRBJ2-7; D unclear. Trimming shortened V by 3 bases and J by 4 bases, and 7 bases separated the two germline ends. There are 12 residues in the CDR3. Germline V gene sequence: CDR1 ENHRY, CDR2 SYGVKD. The CDR3 DNA is TGTGCCATCAGTGAAGAACTATACGAGCAGTACTTC. The encoded protein is CAISEELYEQYF.